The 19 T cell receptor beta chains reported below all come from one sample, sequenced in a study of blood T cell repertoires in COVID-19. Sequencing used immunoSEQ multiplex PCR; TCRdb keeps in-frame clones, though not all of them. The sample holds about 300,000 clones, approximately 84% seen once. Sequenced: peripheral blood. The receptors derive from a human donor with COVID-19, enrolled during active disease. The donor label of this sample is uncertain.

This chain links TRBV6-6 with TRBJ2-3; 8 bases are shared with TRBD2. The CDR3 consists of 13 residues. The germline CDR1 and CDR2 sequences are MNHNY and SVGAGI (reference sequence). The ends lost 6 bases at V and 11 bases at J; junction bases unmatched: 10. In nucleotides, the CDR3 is TGTGCCAGCAGGGCCCAGAGCGGGAGATTGCAGTATTTT. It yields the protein CASRAQSGRLQYF.

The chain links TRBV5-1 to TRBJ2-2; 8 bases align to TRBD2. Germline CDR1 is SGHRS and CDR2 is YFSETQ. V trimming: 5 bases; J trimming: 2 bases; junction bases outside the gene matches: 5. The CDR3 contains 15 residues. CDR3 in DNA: TGCGCCAGCAGTTTCATAGCGGGAAACACCGGGGAGCTGTTTTTT. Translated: CASSFIAGNTGELFF.

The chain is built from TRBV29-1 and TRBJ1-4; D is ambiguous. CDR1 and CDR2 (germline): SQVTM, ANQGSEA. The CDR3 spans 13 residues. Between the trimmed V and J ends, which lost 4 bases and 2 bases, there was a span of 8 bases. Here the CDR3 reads CSVGAGTNEKLFF. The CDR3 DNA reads TGCAGCGTTGGGGCTGGGACTAATGAAAAACTGTTTTTT.

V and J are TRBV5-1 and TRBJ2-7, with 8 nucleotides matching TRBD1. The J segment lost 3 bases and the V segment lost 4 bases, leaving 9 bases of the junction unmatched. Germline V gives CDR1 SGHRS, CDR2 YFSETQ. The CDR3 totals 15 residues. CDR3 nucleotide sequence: TGCGCCAGCAGCGCCGACAGGGGTGGAGGCTACGAGCAGTACTTC. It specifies CASSADRGGGYEQYF.

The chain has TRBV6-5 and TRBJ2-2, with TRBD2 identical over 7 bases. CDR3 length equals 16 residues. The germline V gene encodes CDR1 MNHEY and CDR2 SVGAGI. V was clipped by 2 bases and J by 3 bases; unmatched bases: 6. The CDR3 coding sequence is TGTGCCAGCAGTTACACCCTGGGGGGGGACACCGGGGAGCTGTTTTTT. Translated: CASSYTLGGDTGELFF.

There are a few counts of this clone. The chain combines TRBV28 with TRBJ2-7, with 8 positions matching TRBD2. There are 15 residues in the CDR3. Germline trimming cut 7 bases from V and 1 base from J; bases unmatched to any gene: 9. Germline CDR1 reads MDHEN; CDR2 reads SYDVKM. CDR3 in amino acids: CASKFTSGGSYEQYF. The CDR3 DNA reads TGTGCCAGCAAATTCACTAGCGGAGGGTCCTACGAGCAGTACTTC.

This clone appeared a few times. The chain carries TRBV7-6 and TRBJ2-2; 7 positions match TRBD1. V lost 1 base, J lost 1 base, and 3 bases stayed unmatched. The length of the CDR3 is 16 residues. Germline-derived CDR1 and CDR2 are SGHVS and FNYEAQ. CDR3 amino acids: CASSLVSGGNTGELFF. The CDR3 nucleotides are TGTGCCAGCAGCTTAGTTTCAGGGGGGAACACCGGGGAGCTGTTTTTT.

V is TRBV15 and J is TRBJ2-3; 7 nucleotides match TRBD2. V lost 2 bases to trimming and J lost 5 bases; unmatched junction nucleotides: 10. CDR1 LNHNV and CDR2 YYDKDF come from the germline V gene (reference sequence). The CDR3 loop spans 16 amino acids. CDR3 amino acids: CATSRPVTGGGDTQYF. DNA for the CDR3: TGTGCCACCAGCAGACCTGTAACGGGAGGAGGAGATACGCAGTATTTT.

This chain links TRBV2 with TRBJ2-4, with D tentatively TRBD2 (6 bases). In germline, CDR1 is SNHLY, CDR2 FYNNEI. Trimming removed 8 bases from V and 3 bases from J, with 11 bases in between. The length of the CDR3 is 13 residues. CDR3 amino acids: CASGGSGKNIQYF. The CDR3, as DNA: TGTGCCAGCGGGGGGTCCGGCAAAAACATTCAGTACTTC.

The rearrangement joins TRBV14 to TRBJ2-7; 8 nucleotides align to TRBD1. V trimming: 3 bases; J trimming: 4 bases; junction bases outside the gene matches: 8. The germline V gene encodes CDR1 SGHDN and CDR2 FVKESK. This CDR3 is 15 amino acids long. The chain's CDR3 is CASSQLGTGSYEQYF. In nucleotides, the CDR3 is TGTGCCAGCAGCCAGCTCGGGACAGGTTCATACGAGCAGTACTTC.

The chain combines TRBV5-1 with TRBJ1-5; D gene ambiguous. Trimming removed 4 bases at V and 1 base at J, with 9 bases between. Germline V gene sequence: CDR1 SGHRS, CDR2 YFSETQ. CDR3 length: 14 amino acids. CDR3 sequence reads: CASSPGGSNQPQHF. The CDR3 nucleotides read TGCGCCAGCAGCCCGGGCGGGAGCAATCAGCCCCAGCATTTT. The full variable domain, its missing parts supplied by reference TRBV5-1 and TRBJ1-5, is KAGVTQTPRYLIKTRGQQVTLSCSPISGHRSVSWYQQTPGQGLQFLFEYFSETQRNKGNFPGRFSGRQFSNSRSEMNVSTLELGDSALYLCASSPGGSNQPQHFGDGTRLSIL.

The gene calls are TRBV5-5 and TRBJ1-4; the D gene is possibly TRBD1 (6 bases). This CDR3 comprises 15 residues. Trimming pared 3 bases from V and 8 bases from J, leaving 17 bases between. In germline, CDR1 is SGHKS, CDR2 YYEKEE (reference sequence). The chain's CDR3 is CASSSWTDLGEKLFF. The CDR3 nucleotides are TGTGCCAGCAGCTCCTGGACAGATTTGGGGGAAAAACTGTTTTTT.

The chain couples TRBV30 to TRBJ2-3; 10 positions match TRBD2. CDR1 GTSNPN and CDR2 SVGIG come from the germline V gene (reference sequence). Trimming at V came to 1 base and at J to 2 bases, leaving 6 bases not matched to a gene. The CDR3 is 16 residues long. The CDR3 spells CAWSAGLATDTDTQYF. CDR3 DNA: TGTGCCTGGAGTGCGGGACTAGCGACTGACACAGATACGCAGTATTTT.

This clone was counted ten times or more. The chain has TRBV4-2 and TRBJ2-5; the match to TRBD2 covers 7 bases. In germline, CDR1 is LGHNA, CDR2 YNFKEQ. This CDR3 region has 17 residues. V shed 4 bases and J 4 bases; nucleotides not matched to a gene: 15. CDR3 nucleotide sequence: TGTGCCAGCAGCCCCCAGCTCGGTGGGAGGGCCCGAGAGACCCAGTACTTC. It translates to CASSPQLGGRARETQYF.

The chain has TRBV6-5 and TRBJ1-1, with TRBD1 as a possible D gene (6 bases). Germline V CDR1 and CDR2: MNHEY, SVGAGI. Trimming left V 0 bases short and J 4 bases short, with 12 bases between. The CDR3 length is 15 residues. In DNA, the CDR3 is TGTGCCAGCAGTTACTCCAGGGGTCAGGGCACTGAAGCTTTCTTT. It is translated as CASSYSRGQGTEAFF.

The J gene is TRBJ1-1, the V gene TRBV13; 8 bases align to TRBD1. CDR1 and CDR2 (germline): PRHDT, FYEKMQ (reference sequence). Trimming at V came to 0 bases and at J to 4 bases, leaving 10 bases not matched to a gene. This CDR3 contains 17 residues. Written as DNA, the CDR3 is TGTGCCAGCAGCTTAGGCCAGGGGGCGTGGGGCCGCACTGAAGCTTTCTTT. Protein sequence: CASSLGQGAWGRTEAFF.

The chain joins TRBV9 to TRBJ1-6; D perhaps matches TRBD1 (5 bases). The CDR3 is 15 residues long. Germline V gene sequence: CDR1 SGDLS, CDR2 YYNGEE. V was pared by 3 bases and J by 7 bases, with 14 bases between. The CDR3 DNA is TGTGCCAGCAGCGGGTCCGGGACTGAGAATTCACCCCTCCACTTT. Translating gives CASSGSGTENSPLHF.

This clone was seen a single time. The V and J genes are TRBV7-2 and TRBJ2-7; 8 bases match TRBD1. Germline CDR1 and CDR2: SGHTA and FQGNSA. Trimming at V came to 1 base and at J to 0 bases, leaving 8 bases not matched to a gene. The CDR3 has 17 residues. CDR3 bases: TGTGCCAGCAGCTTAGATCCCCCCGGGACAGGCTCCTACGAGCAGTACTTC. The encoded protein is CASSLDPPGTGSYEQYF.

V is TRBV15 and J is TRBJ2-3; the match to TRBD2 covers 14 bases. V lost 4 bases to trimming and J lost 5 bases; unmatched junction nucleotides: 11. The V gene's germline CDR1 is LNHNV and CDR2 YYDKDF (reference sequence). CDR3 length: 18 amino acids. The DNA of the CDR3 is TGTGCCACCAGCAACGGACTAGCGGGAGGATTAAGAATAGATACGCAGTATTTT. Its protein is CATSNGLAGGLRIDTQYF.